The sequence of this TCR beta chain was determined in a study of T cell clonotyping in hematopoietic cell transplantation. Study conclusions and caveats: Broader posttransplant TCR repertoire diversity was predicted by graft donor and pretransplant recipient Inverse Simpson Index values. Recipient TCR diversity dropped after transplant; expanded clonotypes rose from day 30 to 180.

The table came from immunoSEQ multiplex PCR; TCRdb's copy has only in-frame clones and leaves some out. The table lists 15,000 to 20,000 clones, about 83% of them singletons. Recipients were bled about 28 days pretransplant and at posttransplant days 30, 100, 180. With respect to this clone: Its antigen is unknown.

Germline values: CDR1 SGHDT, CDR2 YYEEEE. The CDR3 runs to 18 residues. With 0 bases clipped from V and 4 bases from J, the junction kept 11 bases outside the gene matches. The chain links TRBV5-6 to TRBJ2-5, with TRBD2 identical over 11 bases. Sequenced material: PBMCs, taken 100 days after allogeneic stem cell transplant. The source of this sequence is a male patient between 60 and 69 years old who had an allogeneic stem cell transplant from a related donor, so the T cells may come from the graft donor. Some clones in this sample may be carry-over from other donors' samples. The CDR3 spells CASSLGTSSGGRRETQYF. The CDR3 DNA sequence: TGTGCCAGCAGCTTGGGAACCTCTAGCGGGGGGCGTCGAGAGACCCAGTACTTC. The full variable domain, completed using reference TRBV5-6 and TRBJ2-5, is DAGVTQSPTHLIKTRGQQVTLRCSPKSGHDTVSWYQQALGQGPQFIFQYYEEEERQRGNFPDRFSGHQFPNYSSELNVNALLLGDSALYLCASSLGTSSGGRRETQYFGPGTRLLVL.